These T cell receptor beta chains were read from a single sample in a study of blood T cell repertoires in COVID-19. Here immunoSEQ multiplex PCR was the method, and the copy in TCRdb shows in-frame clones only, minus some. This sample has about 330,000 clones; about 90% occur once, and the top ten carry about 5.4%. Source material: PBMCs or T cells enriched from blood (not recorded which). Receptors were obtained from a woman in her thirties who had recovered from COVID-19. CDR3s include the opening cysteine and the closing phenylalanine or tryptophan. The order of the fields is CDR3 protein, CDR3 DNA, clone size, J gene, D gene, V gene. D genes are given only for firm matches. Size is stated for part of the rows, as once, few or many counts, or as a class when the clone is expanded.

CASSQGRQGFEAFF TGTGCCAGCAGCCAAGGGAGGCAGGGGTTTGAAGCTTTCTTT . TRBJ1-1 . TRBV3-1/TRBV3-2
CASWRGRGTEAFF TGTGCCAGCTGGAGGGGGCGCGGGACTGAAGCTTTCTTT . TRBJ1-1 TRBD1 TRBV5-5
CSASEGLAAYNEQFF TGCAGTGCTAGTGAGGGACTAGCGGCTTACAATGAGCAGTTCTTC . TRBJ2-1 TRBD2 TRBV20-1
CASSPGSLIAGGYDEQFF TGTGCCAGCAGTCCCGGCTCGTTGATAGCGGGGGGGTACGATGAGCAGTTCTTC . TRBJ2-1 TRBD2 TRBV2
CASSQEDRGYEQYF TGCGCCAGCAGCCAAGAGGACAGGGGGTACGAGCAGTACTTC once TRBJ2-7 TRBD1 TRBV4-1
CASSKQPGQGYGYTF TGTGCCAGCAGCAAACAACCGGGACAGGGCTATGGCTACACCTTC . TRBJ1-2 TRBD1 TRBV7-2
CASSLSYRDLANEKLFF TGTGCCAGCAGTTTATCATACAGGGATCTAGCTAATGAAAAACTGTTTTTT . TRBJ1-4 . TRBV27
CASSPPWTSPTGELFF TGTGCCAGCTCACCACCTTGGACTAGCCCCACCGGGGAGCTGTTTTTT . TRBJ2-2 TRBD2 TRBV18
CASSPDRDRSYEQYF TGTGCCAGCAGTCCGGACCGGGACAGGTCCTACGAGCAGTACTTC . TRBJ2-7 TRBD1 TRBV6-5
CASSLSGFTEAFF TGTGCCAGCAGCTTATCCGGGTTCACTGAAGCTTTCTTT once TRBJ1-1 . TRBV11-2
CASSPLGRGGFRQETQYF TGTGCCAGCAGCCCCCTGGGGAGAGGGGGCTTTCGGCAAGAGACCCAGTACTTC . TRBJ2-5 TRBD1 TRBV28
CASSDGNYGYTF TGTGCCAGCAGTGACGGGAACTATGGCTACACCTTC . TRBJ1-2 . TRBV6-1
CASSPEQVYGYTF TGTGCCAGCAGCCCCGAGCAAGTCTATGGCTACACCTTC . TRBJ1-2 . TRBV6-2/TRBV6-3
CASSHPGTGGAGGNTIYF TGCGCCAGCAGCCACCCCGGGACAGGGGGCGCGGGTGGAAACACCATATATTTT . TRBJ1-3 TRBD1 TRBV4-1
CASSTGPREISPLHF TGCGCCAGCAGCACGGGACCTCGGGAGATTTCACCCCTCCACTTT . TRBJ1-6 . TRBV5-1
CATSSLYQPQHF TGTGCCACCAGCAGTCTCTATCAGCCCCAGCATTTT . TRBJ1-5 . TRBV15
CASSVQNEQYF TGTGCCAGCAGTGTCCAGAACGAGCAGTACTTC few TRBJ2-7 . TRBV2
CAITRGQDQDGYTF TGTGCCATCACCCGAGGACAGGATCAAGATGGCTACACCTTC . TRBJ1-2 TRBD1 TRBV10-3
CASSRTGWDYEQYF TGTGCCAGCAGCCGGACAGGGTGGGATTACGAGCAGTACTTC . TRBJ2-7 TRBD1 TRBV2
CASSARRNRDYGYTF TGTGCCAGCAGCGCTCGGAGGAACAGGGACTATGGCTACACCTTC . TRBJ1-2 . TRBV5-4
CASSLGARYHGELFF TGTGCCAGCAGCTTAGGGGCTAGATATCACGGGGAGCTGTTTTTT . TRBJ2-2 . TRBV13
CASRLAGGTNTEAFF TGTGCCAGCAGGCTAGCGGGGGGCACGAACACTGAAGCTTTCTTT . TRBJ1-1 . TRBV13
CASSPGPSGYEKLFF TGTGCCAGCAGCCCCGGACCCTCAGGGTATGAAAAACTGTTTTTT . TRBJ1-4 . TRBV7-2
CASSQDLQGADTQYF TGTGCCAGCAGCCAAGATCTGCAGGGGGCAGATACGCAGTATTTT . TRBJ2-3 TRBD1 TRBV3-1/TRBV3-2
CASSSRGVEKNTIYF TGTGCCAGCAGTTCCAGGGGGGTAGAAAAAAACACCATATATTTT . TRBJ1-3 TRBD1 TRBV6-6
CASSVGTTTNEKLFF TGTGCCAGCAGCGTAGGGACTACAACTAATGAAAAACTGTTTTTT . TRBJ1-4 . TRBV9
CASSLAGGEIAFF TGTGCCAGCAGCTTAGCAGGGGGCGAAATAGCTTTCTTT . TRBJ1-1 TRBD1 TRBV7-9
CASYSASGNTEAFF TGTGCCAGCTATTCCGCGTCGGGGAACACTGAAGCTTTCTTT . TRBJ1-1 . TRBV7-2
CASSRGTNTEAFF TGTGCCAGCAGCCGGGGGACGAACACTGAAGCTTTCTTT . TRBJ1-1 . TRBV5-6
CASSSLGGNQETQYF TGTGCCAGCAGCTCCTTGGGGGGAAACCAAGAGACCCAGTACTTC . TRBJ2-5 . TRBV7-9
CASSLWGGRETQYF TGTGCCAGCAGTTTGTGGGGCGGACGAGAGACCCAGTACTTC once TRBJ2-5 . TRBV27
CASSPWRGGNYGYTF TGTGCCAGCTCACCATGGAGGGGGGGTAACTATGGCTACACCTTC . TRBJ1-2 . TRBV18
CASKPGQGANEQYF TGTGCCAGCAAGCCCGGACAGGGCGCCAACGAGCAGTACTTC . TRBJ2-7 TRBD1 TRBV28
CASSQDRGHGYTF TGTGCCAGCAGCCAGGACAGGGGGCATGGCTACACCTTC few TRBJ1-2 TRBD1 TRBV13
CASRPDRTAEAFF TGTGCCAGCAGACCAGACAGGACCGCTGAAGCTTTCTTT . TRBJ1-1 . TRBV2
CASSHSFGTGTEAFF TGCGCCAGCAGTCACTCGTTCGGGACAGGGACTGAAGCTTTCTTT . TRBJ1-1 TRBD1 TRBV23-1
CASSQEGASGGAVLFDEQFF TGTGCCAGCAGCCAAGAAGGGGCTAGCGGGGGGGCCGTTCTTTTCGATGAGCAGTTCTTC . TRBJ2-1 TRBD2 TRBV4-2
CASSIAGQGSYGYTF TGTGCCAGTAGTATAGCCGGACAGGGAAGCTATGGCTACACCTTC . TRBJ1-2 TRBD1 TRBV19
CASSADRARSYNEQFF TGTGCCAGCAGTGCGGACAGGGCCAGGTCCTACAATGAGCAGTTCTTC . TRBJ2-1 TRBD1 TRBV28
CASSAVTGVNQPQHF TGTGCCAGTAGTGCCGTAACAGGGGTCAATCAGCCCCAGCATTTT few TRBJ1-5 TRBD1 TRBV19
CASSLRGLAGGTRYEQYF TGTGCCAGCAGCCTCCGAGGACTAGCGGGGGGTACGCGATACGAGCAGTACTTC . TRBJ2-7 TRBD2 TRBV11-2
CASRRWDSGLSYGYTF TGTGCCAGCAGGAGGTGGGACAGCGGACTGTCCTATGGCTACACCTTC . TRBJ1-2 TRBD1 TRBV2
CASSLEGRGPSGYTF TGCGCCAGCAGCTTGGAGGGTAGGGGTCCTTCGGGCTACACCTTC . TRBJ1-2 . TRBV5-1
CASSLTASGGREQYF TGTGCCAGCAGCTTAACCGCTAGCGGGGGAAGGGAGCAGTACTTC . TRBJ2-7 TRBD2 TRBV11-2
CASSVVRAGELFF TGTGCCAGCAGTGTGGTCCGGGCCGGGGAGCTGTTTTTT . TRBJ2-2 . TRBV2